This T cell receptor (beta chain) is from a study of post-analysis software for immune sequencing data. TCR beta cDNA libraries had unique molecular identifiers. TCRdb ran MiXCR on the PCR reads and lists one entry per CDR3 protein. The sample shows hundreds of thousands of distinct CDR3 sequences, 55% to 60% of them seen only once. Germline V gene sequence: CDR1 SGHAT, CDR2 FQNNGV. The CDR3 spans 14 residues. Trimming left V 0 bases short and J 3 bases short, with 8 bases between. Regarding the study as a whole: Relative to controls, patients with multiple sclerosis showed significantly lower normalized Chao1 diversity. Controls had lower frequencies than patients of 4 or 5 TRBV segments, which included TRBV5-6, TRBV5-1 and TRBV20-1.

Notes on this clonotype: Its antigen is as yet unknown.

The sequencing input was blood. This receptor was taken from a girl aged 2-10 years with multiple sclerosis. The rearrangement uses TRBV11-2 and TRBJ1-2; no clear D. As DNA, the CDR3 is TGTGCCAGCAGCTTAGATCTCCCTCACTATGGCTACACCTTC. It encodes CASSLDLPHYGYTF.